This is a list of T cell receptor beta chains from one sample in a study of pediatric ulcerative colitis. The data were produced by immunoSEQ multiplex PCR, yet TCRdb's version contains in-frame clones alone and is incomplete. Among tens of thousands of clones listed, approximately 87% were seen once. The specimen sequenced was blood. Receptors originate from a boy between 10 and 17 years old with severe ulcerative colitis. Both conserved end residues are part of each CDR3. Each record gives: D gene, J gene, V gene, clone size, CDR3 DNA, CDR3 protein. D genes are given only for firm matches. Clone size appears in some rows only: once, few, many, or a class for an expanded clone.

D: TRBD2; J: TRBJ2-3; V: TRBV5-6; size: few; DNA: TGTGCCAGCAGCCTACTAGCGGAGCCCACAGATACGCAGTATTTT; CDR3: CASSLLAEPTDTQYF
D: NA; J: TRBJ2-1; V: TRBV27; size: NA; DNA: TGTGCCAGCAGTCTTAGCTCCTACAATGAGCAGTTCTTC; CDR3: CASSLSSYNEQFF
D: NA; J: TRBJ2-1; V: TRBV30; size: NA; DNA: TGTGCCTGGAGTGGGTTCGGCGGGGGCACCTACAATGAGCAGTTCTTC; CDR3: CAWSGFGGGTYNEQFF
D: TRBD2; J: TRBJ2-5; V: TRBV9; size: NA; DNA: TGTGCCAGCAGCATAGCGGGAGGGCCGCAAGAGACCCAGTACTTC; CDR3: CASSIAGGPQETQYF
D: NA; J: TRBJ2-5; V: TRBV5-1; size: NA; DNA: TGCGCCAGCAGCTTGGTAGGAGGACTGATGGAGACCCAGTACTTC; CDR3: CASSLVGGLMETQYF
D: TRBD2; J: TRBJ2-7; V: TRBV4-1; size: NA; DNA: TGCGCCAGCAGCCAAGTAGGGACTAGCGGTTCCTACGAGCAGTACTTC; CDR3: CASSQVGTSGSYEQYF
D: NA; J: TRBJ2-5; V: TRBV7-3; size: NA; DNA: TGTGCCAGCAGCTTAAGGCCCCAAGAGACCCAGTACTTC; CDR3: CASSLRPQETQYF
D: TRBD1; J: TRBJ2-7; V: TRBV28; size: NA; DNA: TGTGCCAGCAGTTTCTCCCCGGGACAGTACGAGCAGTACTTC; CDR3: CASSFSPGQYEQYF
D: NA; J: TRBJ2-5; V: TRBV6-6; size: NA; DNA: TGTGCCAGCAGTTCTGGGCTGGAGACCCAGTACTTC; CDR3: CASSSGLETQYF
D: TRBD1; J: TRBJ2-7; V: TRBV10-2; size: NA; DNA: TGCGCCAGCAGTGAGAGCCGAGGGGGCAGGTACGAGCAGTACTTC; CDR3: CASSESRGGRYEQYF
D: NA; J: TRBJ2-1; V: TRBV9; size: NA; DNA: TGTGCCAGCAGCCTCTCCACACACAATGAGCAGTTCTTC; CDR3: CASSLSTHNEQFF
D: TRBD2; J: TRBJ2-1; V: TRBV11-2; size: NA; DNA: TGTGCCAGCAGCGCCGAGAGCGGGAGATTCAATGAGCAGTTCTTC; CDR3: CASSAESGRFNEQFF
D: TRBD2; J: TRBJ2-1; V: TRBV4-2; size: NA; DNA: TGTGCCAGCAGCCCGGGACTAGATGTCAATGAGCAGTTCTTC; CDR3: CASSPGLDVNEQFF
D: TRBD2; J: TRBJ2-3; V: TRBV5-1; size: NA; DNA: TGCGCCAGCAGCCACGGACTAGCGGGAGGCACAGATACGCAGTATTTT; CDR3: CASSHGLAGGTDTQYF
D: NA; J: TRBJ2-1; V: TRBV6-5; size: NA; DNA: TGTGCCAGCAGCCTCCGGGACGGGTACAATGAGCAGTTCTTC; CDR3: CASSLRDGYNEQFF
D: NA; J: TRBJ2-3; V: TRBV5-1; size: NA; DNA: TGCGCCAGCAGCTTCACGGGTAGCACAGATACGCAGTATTTT; CDR3: CASSFTGSTDTQYF